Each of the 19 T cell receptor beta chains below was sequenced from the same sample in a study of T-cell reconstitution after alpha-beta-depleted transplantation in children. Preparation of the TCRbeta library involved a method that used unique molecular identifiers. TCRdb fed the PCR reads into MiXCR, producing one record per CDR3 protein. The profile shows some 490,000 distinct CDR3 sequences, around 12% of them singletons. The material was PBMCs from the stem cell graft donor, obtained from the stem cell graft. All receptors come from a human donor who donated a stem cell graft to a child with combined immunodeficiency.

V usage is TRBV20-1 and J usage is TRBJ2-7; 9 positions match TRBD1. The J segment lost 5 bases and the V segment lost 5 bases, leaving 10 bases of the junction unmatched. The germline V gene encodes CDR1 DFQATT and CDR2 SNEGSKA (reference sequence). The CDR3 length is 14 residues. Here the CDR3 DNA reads TGCAGTGCTTTTAATCGACAGGGGGGACACGAGCAGTACTTC. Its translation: CSAFNRQGGHEQYF.

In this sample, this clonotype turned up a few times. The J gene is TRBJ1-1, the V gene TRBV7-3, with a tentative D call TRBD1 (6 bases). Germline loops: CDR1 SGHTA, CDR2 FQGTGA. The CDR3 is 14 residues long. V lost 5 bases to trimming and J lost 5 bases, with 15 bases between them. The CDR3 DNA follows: TGTGCCAGCAGCCCCGGGGGGGGCCGAACTGAAGCTTTCTTT. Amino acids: CASSPGGGRTEAFF.

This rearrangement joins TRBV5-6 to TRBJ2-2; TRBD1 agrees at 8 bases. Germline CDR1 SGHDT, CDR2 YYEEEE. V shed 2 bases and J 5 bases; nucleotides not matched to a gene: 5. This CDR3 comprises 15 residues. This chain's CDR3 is CASSFWDRITGELFF. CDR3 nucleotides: TGTGCCAGCAGCTTTTGGGACAGGATAACCGGGGAGCTGTTTTTT.

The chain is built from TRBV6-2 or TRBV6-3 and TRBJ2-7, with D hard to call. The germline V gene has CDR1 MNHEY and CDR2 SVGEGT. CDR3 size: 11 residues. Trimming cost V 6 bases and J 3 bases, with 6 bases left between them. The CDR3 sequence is CASRIGYEQYF. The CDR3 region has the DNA TGTGCCAGCAGAATTGGCTACGAGCAGTACTTC.

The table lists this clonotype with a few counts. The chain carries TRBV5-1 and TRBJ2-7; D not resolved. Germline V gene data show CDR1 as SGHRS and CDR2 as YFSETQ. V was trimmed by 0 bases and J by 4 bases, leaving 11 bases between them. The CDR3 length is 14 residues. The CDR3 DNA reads TGCGCCAGCAGCTTGGAGGATCCCCGATACGAGCAGTACTTC. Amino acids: CASSLEDPRYEQYF.

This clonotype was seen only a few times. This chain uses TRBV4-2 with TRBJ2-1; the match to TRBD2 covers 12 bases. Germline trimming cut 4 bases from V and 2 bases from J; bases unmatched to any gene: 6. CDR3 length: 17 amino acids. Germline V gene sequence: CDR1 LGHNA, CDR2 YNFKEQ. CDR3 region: CASSRDPSGRAYNEQFF. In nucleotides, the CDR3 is TGTGCCAGCAGCCGGGACCCTAGCGGGAGGGCCTACAATGAGCAGTTCTTC.

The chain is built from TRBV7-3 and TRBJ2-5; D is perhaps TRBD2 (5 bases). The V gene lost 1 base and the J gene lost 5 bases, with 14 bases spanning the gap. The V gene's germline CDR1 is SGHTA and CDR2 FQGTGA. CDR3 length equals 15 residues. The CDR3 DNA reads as TGTGCCAGCAGCTTAATCGGTAGCGCTGGGGAGACCCAGTACTTC. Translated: CASSLIGSAGETQYF. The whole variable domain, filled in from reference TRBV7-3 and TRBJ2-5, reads GAGVSQTPSNKVTEKGKYVELRCDPISGHTALYWYRQSLGQGPEFLIYFQGTGAADDSGLPNDRFFAVRPEGSVSTLKIQRTERGDSAVYLCASSLIGSAGETQYFGPGTRLLVL.

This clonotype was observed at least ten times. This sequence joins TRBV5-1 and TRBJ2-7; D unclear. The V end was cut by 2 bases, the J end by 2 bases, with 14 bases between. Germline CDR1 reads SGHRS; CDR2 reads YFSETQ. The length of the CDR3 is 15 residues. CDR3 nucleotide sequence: TGCGCCAGCAGCTTTAGGGCCGGAGCCACCTACGAGCAGTACTTC. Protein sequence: CASSFRAGATYEQYF.

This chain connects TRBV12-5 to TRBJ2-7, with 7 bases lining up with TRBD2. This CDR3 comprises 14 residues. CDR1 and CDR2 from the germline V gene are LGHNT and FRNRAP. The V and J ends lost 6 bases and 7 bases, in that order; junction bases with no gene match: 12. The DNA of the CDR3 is TGTGCTAGTGGCCCGCGGGGAGGGACTGTTGAGCAGTACTTC. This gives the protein CASGPRGGTVEQYF.

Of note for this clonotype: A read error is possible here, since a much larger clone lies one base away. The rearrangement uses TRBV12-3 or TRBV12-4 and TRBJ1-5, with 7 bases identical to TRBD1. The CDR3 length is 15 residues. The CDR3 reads CASSRSGQANRPQHF. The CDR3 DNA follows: TGTGCCAGCAGTCGGTCAGGACAGGCTAATCGGCCCCAGCATTTT.

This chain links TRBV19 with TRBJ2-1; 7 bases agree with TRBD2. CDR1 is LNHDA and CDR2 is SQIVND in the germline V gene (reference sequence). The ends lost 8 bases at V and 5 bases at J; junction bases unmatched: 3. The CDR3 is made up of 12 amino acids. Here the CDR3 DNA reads TGTGCCAGTCAGCGGGGTCACAATGAGCAGTTCTTC. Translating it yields CASQRGHNEQFF.

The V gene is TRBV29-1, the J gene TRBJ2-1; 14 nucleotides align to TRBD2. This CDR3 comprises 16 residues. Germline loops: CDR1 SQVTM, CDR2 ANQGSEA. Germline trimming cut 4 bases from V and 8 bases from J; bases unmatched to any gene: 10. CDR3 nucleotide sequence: TGCAGCGTTGTGGGACTAGCGGGAGTTAGGAGTTATGAGCAGTTCTTC. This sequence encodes CSVVGLAGVRSYEQFF.

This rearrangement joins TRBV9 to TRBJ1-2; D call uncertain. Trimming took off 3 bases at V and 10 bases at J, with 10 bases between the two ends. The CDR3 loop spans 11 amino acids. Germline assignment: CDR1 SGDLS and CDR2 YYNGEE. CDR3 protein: CASSALGNYTF. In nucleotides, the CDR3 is TGTGCCAGCAGCGCCTTGGGGAACTACACCTTC.

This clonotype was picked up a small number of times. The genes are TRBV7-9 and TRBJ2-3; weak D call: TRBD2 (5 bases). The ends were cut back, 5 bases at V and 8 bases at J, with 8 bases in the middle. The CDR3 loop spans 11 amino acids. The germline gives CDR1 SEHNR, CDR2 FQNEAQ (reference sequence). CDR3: CASSELATQYF. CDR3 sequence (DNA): TGTGCCAGCAGCGAGCTAGCTACGCAGTATTTT.

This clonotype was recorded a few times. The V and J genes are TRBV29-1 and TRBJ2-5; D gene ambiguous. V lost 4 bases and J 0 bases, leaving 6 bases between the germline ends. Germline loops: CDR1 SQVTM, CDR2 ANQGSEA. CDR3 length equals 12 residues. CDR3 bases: TGCAGCGTTGGAGGACACCAAGAGACCCAGTACTTC. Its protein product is CSVGGHQETQYF.

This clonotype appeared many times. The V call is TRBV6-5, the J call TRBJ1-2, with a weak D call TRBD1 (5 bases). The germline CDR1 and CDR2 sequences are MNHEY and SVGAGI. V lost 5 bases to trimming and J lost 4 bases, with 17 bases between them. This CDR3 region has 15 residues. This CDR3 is CASSLSQEDTYGYTF. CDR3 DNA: TGTGCCAGCAGTCTTTCACAGGAGGATACCTATGGCTACACCTTC.

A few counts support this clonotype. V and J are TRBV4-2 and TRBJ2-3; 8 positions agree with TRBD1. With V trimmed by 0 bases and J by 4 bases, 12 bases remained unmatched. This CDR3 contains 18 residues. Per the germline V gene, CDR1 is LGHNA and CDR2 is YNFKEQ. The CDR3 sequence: CASSQDGRTGSWADTQYF. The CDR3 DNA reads TGTGCCAGCAGCCAAGATGGGCGGACAGGGTCATGGGCAGATACGCAGTATTTT.

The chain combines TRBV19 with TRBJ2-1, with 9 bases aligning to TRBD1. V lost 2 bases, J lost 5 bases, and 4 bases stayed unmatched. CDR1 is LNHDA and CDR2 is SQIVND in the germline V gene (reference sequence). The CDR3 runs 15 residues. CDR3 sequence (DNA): TGTGCCAGTAGTATACCGGGACAGGGCCACAATGAGCAGTTCTTC. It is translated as CASSIPGQGHNEQFF.

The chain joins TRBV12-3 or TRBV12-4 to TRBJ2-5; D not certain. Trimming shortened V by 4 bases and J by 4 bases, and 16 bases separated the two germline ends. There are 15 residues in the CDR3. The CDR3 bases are TGTGCCAGCAGTTACGTTCCCGGGTTCGTAGAGACCCAGTACTTC. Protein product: CASSYVPGFVETQYF.